These 17 T cell receptor beta chains share one sample of origin, sequenced in a study of Graves' ophthalmopathy and Graves' hyperthyroidism. The study amplified TCR beta CDR3 regions using RNA transcripts. First-round RT-PCR used HTBI primers; second-round multiplex PCR followed. TCRdb called the multiplex PCR reads again in MiXCR, with one record for every CDR3 protein. The sample gives approximately 160,000 distinct CDR3 sequences, 37% of which show up once; around 5.8% is in the top ten. The source material was peripheral blood. These receptors all come from a woman aged 40 to 55 with Graves' ophthalmopathy.

The rearrangement joins TRBV6-2 or TRBV6-3 to TRBJ1-2, with 8 nucleotides matching TRBD1. This CDR3 contains 14 residues. Looked up from germline, CDR1 is MNHEY and CDR2 is SVGEGT. V was clipped by 6 bases and J by 7 bases; unmatched bases: 10. The CDR3 nucleotides read TGTGCCAGCAGAACGATCGGGACAGGTCCTGGCTACACCTTC. Amino acids: CASRTIGTGPGYTF.

This chain joins TRBV28 and TRBJ2-7; D unresolved. Deletions cut 4 bases from V and 2 bases from J, with 9 bases between. Looked up from germline, CDR1 is MDHEN and CDR2 is SYDVKM. This CDR3 is built from 13 residues. This chain's CDR3 is CASSWQTPYEQYF. Here the CDR3 DNA reads TGTGCCAGCAGTTGGCAAACCCCCTACGAGCAGTACTTC.

The chain joins TRBV2 to TRBJ2-7, with 9 bases aligning to TRBD1. Germline CDR1 and CDR2: SNHLY and FYNNEI. V lost 6 bases, J lost 4 bases, and 4 bases stayed unmatched. There are 13 residues in the CDR3. The CDR3 DNA reads as TGTGCCAGCAGCGTTGACAGGGGGTACGAGCAGTACTTC. It specifies CASSVDRGYEQYF.

This clonotype was seen ten or more times. J is TRBJ2-5 and V is TRBV11-2, with D maybe TRBD2 (6 bases). This CDR3 has 19 residues. The ends were cut back, 2 bases at V and 5 bases at J, with 27 bases in the middle. Germline assignment: CDR1 SGHAT and CDR2 FQNNGV. This CDR3 reads CASSLIARGRGLGQETQYF. The CDR3, as DNA: TGTGCCAGCAGCTTAATCGCCCGCGGGCGGGGCTTGGGGCAGGAGACCCAGTACTTC.

This clonotype was observed many times. V is TRBV6-5 and J is TRBJ1-2; 7 bases agree with TRBD1. Trimming cost V 7 bases and J 2 bases; bases outside gene matches: 7. Germline lookup yields CDR1 MNHEY and CDR2 SVGAGI. CDR3 length: 14 residues. The CDR3: CASTRQGPNYGYTF. The DNA for the CDR3 is TGTGCCAGCACCCGACAGGGCCCAAACTATGGCTACACCTTC.

The J gene is TRBJ1-5, the V gene TRBV19; no firm D call. The germline V gene encodes CDR1 LNHDA and CDR2 SQIVND (reference sequence). Trimming left V 1 base short and J 0 bases short, with 7 bases between. The CDR3 runs 15 residues. CDR3 bases: TGTGCCAGTAGTATAGTACGAAATAGCAATCAGCCCCAGCATTTT. This encodes CASSIVRNSNQPQHF.

V gene TRBV7-2 combines with J gene TRBJ1-5; D is undetermined. Trimming took 3 bases from V and 7 from J, leaving 10 bases between them. Germline V CDR1 and CDR2: SGHTA, FQGNSA. This CDR3 spans 13 amino acids. CDR3 sequence (DNA): TGTGCCAGCAGCTTGGACGTCAGACAGCCCCAGCATTTT. This gives the protein CASSLDVRQPQHF.

This clonotype was detected many times. The rearrangement links TRBV30 to TRBJ2-5; the match to TRBD2 covers 8 bases. V trimming: 3 bases; J trimming: 5 bases; junction bases outside the gene matches: 5. The CDR3 has 13 amino acids. Germline lookup yields CDR1 GTSNPN and CDR2 SVGIG (reference sequence). This CDR3 reads CAWRGSGIETQYF. CDR3 sequence (DNA): TGTGCCTGGAGGGGTAGCGGGATTGAGACCCAGTACTTC.

This clonotype was counted ten times or more. The rearrangement links TRBV11-3 to TRBJ2-5; a possible D gene is TRBD2 (7 bases). The CDR3 loop spans 16 amino acids. The V and J ends lost 1 base and 2 bases respectively, with 14 bases between them. Germline V lookup: CDR1 SGHNT, CDR2 YENEEA. CDR3 residues: CASSLVGGGRQETQYF. Written as DNA, the CDR3 is TGTGCCAGCAGCTTAGTAGGGGGGGGGCGACAAGAGACCCAGTACTTC.

The chain links TRBV6-5 to TRBJ2-7, with a possible D match to TRBD1 (5 bases). CDR1 is MNHEY and CDR2 is SVGAGI in the germline V gene. Trimming took 3 bases from V and 5 from J, leaving 14 bases between them. The CDR3 is 14 amino acids. The CDR3 bases are TGTGCCAGCAGTTATGGACAAGTGGTCAACGAGCAGTACTTC. Translation: CASSYGQVVNEQYF.

The chain combines TRBV6-5 with TRBJ1-1; D not resolved. This CDR3 is 15 amino acids long. The germline V gene has CDR1 MNHEY and CDR2 SVGAGI. Trimming took off 5 bases at V and 6 bases at J, with 19 bases between the two ends. CDR3 residues: CASSPRDTQEAEAFF. The CDR3, as DNA: TGTGCCAGCAGTCCTCGAGACACCCAGGAGGCTGAAGCTTTCTTT.

There are many counts of this clonotype. The chain recombines TRBV6-1 with TRBJ2-7, with 8 bases that match TRBD2. Trimming cost V 6 bases and J 3 bases; bases outside gene matches: 7. CDR1 is MNHNS, CDR2 SASEGT, per germline. The CDR3 covers 14 residues. CDR3 DNA: TGTGCCAGCAGCACGGGACTAGACCTCTACGAGCAGTACTTC. Translation gives CASSTGLDLYEQYF.

This clonotype was recorded many times. The chain is built from TRBV12-3 or TRBV12-4 and TRBJ1-2, with a weak D call TRBD1 (6 bases). The V gene lost 5 bases and the J gene lost 5 bases, with 12 bases spanning the gap. The CDR3 consists of 13 residues. The CDR3 region has the DNA TGTGCCAGCAGTCCCCGGACAGTGTATGGCTACACCTTC. Translating gives CASSPRTVYGYTF.

CDR3 sequence (DNA): TGTGCCAGCAGTTACTCTCCCACTAACTATGGCTACACCTTC. Amino acids: CASSYSPTNYGYTF. V usage is TRBV6-5 and J usage is TRBJ1-2; no reliable D call. The CDR3 contains 14 residues. Germline V gives CDR1 MNHEY, CDR2 SVGAGI. Deletions cut 0 bases from V and 0 bases from J, with 5 bases between.

This clonotype was found many times. The chain combines TRBV6-2 or TRBV6-3 with TRBJ1-2; D remains unclear. In germline, CDR1 is MNHEY, CDR2 SVGEGT. The CDR3 extends over 16 amino acids. The V gene lost 6 bases and the J gene lost 2 bases, with 19 bases spanning the gap. The DNA of the CDR3 is TGTGCCAGCAGCGCCCCCCGACCGAGAGAAAACTATGGCTACACCTTC. This gives the protein CASSAPRPRENYGYTF.

V is TRBV7-3 and J is TRBJ2-5; the D gene is possibly TRBD2 (7 bases). V lost 2 bases, J lost 1 base, and 17 bases lay in between. Looked up from germline, CDR1 is SGHTA and CDR2 is FQGTGA. The CDR3 totals 17 residues. In DNA, the CDR3 is TGTGCCAGCAGCTTACAGTGCTTCGGGGGGCCCCAAGAGACCCAGTACTTC. Translation: CASSLQCFGGPQETQYF.

The V gene is TRBV12-5, the J gene TRBJ2-5, with D possibly TRBD1 on 6 matching bases. Deletions cut 7 bases from V and 2 bases from J, with 14 bases between. The CDR3 has 14 amino acids. Germline V gene sequence: CDR1 LGHNT, CDR2 FRNRAP. This CDR3 reads CASALGHTQETQYF. CDR3 DNA: TGTGCTAGTGCCTTGGGACATACTCAAGAGACCCAGTACTTC. The entire variable domain, with the rest obtained from reference TRBV12-5 and TRBJ2-5, is as follows: DARVTQTPRHKVTEMGQEVTMRCQPILGHNTVFWYRQTMMQGLELLAYFRNRAPLDDSGMPKDRFSAEMPDATLATLKIQPSEPRDSAVYFCASALGHTQETQYFGPGTRLLVL.